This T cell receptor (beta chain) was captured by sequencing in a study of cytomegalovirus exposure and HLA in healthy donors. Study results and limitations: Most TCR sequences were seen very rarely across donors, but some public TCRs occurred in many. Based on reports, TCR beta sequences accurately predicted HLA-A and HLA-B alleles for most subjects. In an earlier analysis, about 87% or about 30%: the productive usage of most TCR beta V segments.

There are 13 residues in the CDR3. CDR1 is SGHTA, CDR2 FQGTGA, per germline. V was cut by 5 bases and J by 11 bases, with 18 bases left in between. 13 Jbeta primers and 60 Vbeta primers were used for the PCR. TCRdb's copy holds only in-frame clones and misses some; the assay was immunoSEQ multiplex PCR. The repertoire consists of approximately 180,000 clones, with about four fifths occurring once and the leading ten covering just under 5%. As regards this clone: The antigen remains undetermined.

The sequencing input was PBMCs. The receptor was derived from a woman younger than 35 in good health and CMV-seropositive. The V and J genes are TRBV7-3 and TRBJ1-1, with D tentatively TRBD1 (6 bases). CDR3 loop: CASSVLQGQTAFF. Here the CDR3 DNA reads TGTGCCAGCAGCGTCTTGCAGGGGCAGACGGCTTTCTTT. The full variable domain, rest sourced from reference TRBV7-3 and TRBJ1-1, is GAGVSQTPSNKVTEKGKYVELRCDPISGHTALYWYRQSLGQGPEFLIYFQGTGAADDSGLPNDRFFAVRPEGSVSTLKIQRTERGDSAVYLCASSVLQGQTAFFGQGTRLTVV.